This T cell receptor beta chain appears in the sequencing data of a study of T cells after yellow fever vaccination (dated by TCRdb to between 2018 and 2020). Regarding the study in general: The SMART-Seq v4 Ultra Low Input RNA kit was used to prepare libraries from fractions with low cell numbers. Blood was collected at multiple timepoints before and after primary and secondary immunization, and bulk PBMC replicates and cell subsets were isolated. To track T-cell clones before and after primary and booster YFV17D yellow fever vaccination, bulk TCR alpha and beta repertoires were sequenced longitudinally. Two healthy male donors, one aged 18 to 30 and one aged 30 to 40 years, were included in the cohort.

The sequencer was an Illumina NovaSeq 6000. Synthesis of TCR cDNA relied on 5'RACE template switching, a step that introduced a universal primer site along with unique molecular identifiers. Priming of cDNA synthesis was performed from both the TCR alpha and TCR beta constant segments. Two PCR steps were used to amplify libraries, with sample barcodes and sequencing adapters being added in the second step. Sequencing of libraries was performed on Illumina HiSeq 2500 (2x100 bp) or NovaSeq (2x150 bp). As for the original processing: MIGEC handled demultiplexing of reads and collapsing into UMI consensus sequences, while MiXCR performed V(D)J alignment. Vaccine-responding clonotypes were identified with edgeR using replicate PBMC samples, with FDR below 0.01 and a log2 fold change above 5 up to day 15 being required. CD4 or CD8 identity was assigned to each bulk clonotype according to whether the clonotype was present at higher abundance in the sequenced CD4 repertoire or the sequenced CD8 repertoire. TCRdb took the public reads, trimmed them with fastp at Q25, ran MiXCR for clone calling and kept in-frame beta chains. Entries that share a CDR3 protein sequence are merged under the most common genes and DNA. The V and J calls come from TCRdb's annotation, not from the publication. The sample table lists 200,000 to 250,000 distinct CDR3 sequences, about 3% of them with a count of one. Under 3.5% of the sample is in the top ten clones.

Beyond this particular receptor, the publication reports: Most clones expanded after primary vaccination were re-detected after the booster (almost 98% of CD4 and 88% of CD8), suggesting broad memory maintenance. The secondary T-cell response was weaker than the primary response but faster, peaking on day 5 instead of day 15. Because the study included only a couple of donors, the extent to which the findings can be generalized is limited. A small share of clonotypes was detected in both CD4 and CD8 compartments, with the overlap likely arising from convergent recombination. FACS-sorted repertoires could contain abundant contaminating clonotypes from the bulk population, so computational filtering was required.

This clonotype has at least ten counts. This clone's antigen is unknown. It has no much larger one-base neighbor in the sample; base qualities were not kept. The CDR3, cysteine through phenylalanine, is 13 amino acids long. The only DNA kept is the CDR3, 39 bases in frame from the first base. V has 5 bases trimmed and J has 6 bases trimmed; junction bases matching no gene number 4. CDR1 is given as DFQATT and CDR2 as SNEGSKA, both from the germline V gene (reference sequence). The sample's treatment or condition label, in plain terms: live attenuated yellow fever vaccine strain. A standard Ficoll-Paque protocol was used to isolate PBMCs from peripheral blood. Dynabeads CD4 and CD8 positive selection kits were used to isolate the CD4 and CD8 T-cell fractions. RNA was extracted with TriZol from bulk PBMCs, CD4 and CD8 fractions, and dextramer-positive and dextramer-negative fractions.

This chain is built from TRBV20-1 and TRBJ1-6; 7 bases in the middle match TRBD1. The sequence was collected from a man aged 18-30 years who received the YFV17D yellow fever vaccine. The sequencing used CD4+ T cells sorted from PBMCs, collected 10 days after the yellow fever booster vaccination. The DNA is TGCAGTGCTGCCGGGACAGTTAATTCACCCCTCCACTTT. Its coded protein is CSAAGTVNSPLHF.